The 24 T cell receptor beta chains presented below share a single source sample, sequenced in a study of breast tumors, draining lymph nodes, adjacent tissues (dated by TCRdb to 2016 to 2018). Lymph node samples came from the axillary draining lymph nodes of breast cancer patients. Libraries came from multiplex PCR. The run used an Illumina HiSeq 2000. The raw public data were reprocessed by TCRdb itself: fastp quality trimming at Q25, MiXCR clonotype calling, in-frame beta chains only. When rows share a CDR3 protein, they turn into one entry using the most common DNA and genes. Within this sample are roughly 130,000 distinct CDR3 sequences, with over 25% of them counted one time only. The biggest ten clones account for 2.3% of the sample. What was sequenced was axillary lymph node tissue. The receptors come from a female donor with breast cancer. Some clones in this sample may be carry-over from other donors' samples.

This clonotype was detected many times. The rearrangement links TRBV7-9 to TRBJ1-4; the D is unclear. The CDR3 spans 15 residues. V lost 5 bases and J lost 7, with 17 bases in between. Germline-derived CDR1 and CDR2 are SEHNR and FQNEAQ (reference sequence). The CDR3 region has the DNA TGTGCCAGCAGCGTTAGCGCGGGATCTGGTGAAAAACTGTTTTTT. The encoded protein is CASSVSAGSGEKLFF.

This clonotype was seen many times. The chain's CDR3 is CASRDTDTTANTGELFF. The CDR3 coding sequence is TGTGCCAGCAGAGACACGGACACGACAGCGAACACCGGGGAGCTGTTTTTT. The genes are TRBV5-8 and TRBJ2-2; tentatively, D is TRBD1 (5 bases). The V and J ends lost 5 bases and 0 bases respectively, with 17 bases between them. Germline assignment: CDR1 SGHTS and CDR2 YDEGEE. The CDR3 has 17 amino acids.

Ten or more counts support this clonotype. The rearrangement joins TRBV4-1 to TRBJ2-3, with 11 bases lining up with TRBD2. V trimming: 2 bases; J trimming: 6 bases; junction bases outside the gene matches: 7. Germline-derived CDR1 and CDR2 are MGHRA and YSYEKL. This CDR3 contains 16 residues. The CDR3 spells CASSQLAGGPRDTQYF. Written as DNA, the CDR3 is TGCGCCAGCAGCCAACTAGCGGGGGGACCTCGGGATACGCAGTATTTT.

The genes are TRBV25-1 and TRBJ2-3; 7 nucleotides align to TRBD2. The CDR3 length is 14 residues. CDR1 is MGHDK, CDR2 SYGVNS, per germline. V was pared by 8 bases and J by 6 bases, with 11 bases of the junction left unmatched. The CDR3, as DNA: TGTGCCAGCCTCAGCGGGGCCTCGCAGGATACGCAGTATTTT. It is translated as CASLSGASQDTQYF.

This clonotype was seen ten or more times. This chain links TRBV6-4 with TRBJ2-7; possible D gene TRBD2, 5 bases. V was cut by 7 bases and J by 4 bases, with 14 bases left in between. CDR3 length equals 13 residues. CDR1 MRHNA and CDR2 SNTAGT come from the germline V gene. CDR3 amino acids: CASNLGVWYEQYV. CDR3 sequence (DNA): TGTGCCAGCAATCTCGGGGTTTGGTACGAGCAGTACGTC.

In its sample, this clonotype was seen once. J is TRBJ2-5 and V is TRBV12-5; TRBD1 matches 8 bases. CDR1 and CDR2 (germline): LGHNT, FRNRAP. The CDR3 runs to 18 residues. With 2 bases clipped from V and 4 bases from J, the junction kept 15 bases outside the gene matches. CDR3: CASGLKSGGQVGLETQYF. Written as DNA, the CDR3 is TGTGCTAGTGGTTTGAAGTCAGGGGGACAGGTGGGCTTAGAGACCCAGTACTTC.

There are a few counts of this clonotype. A much more abundant neighbour one base away suggests this may be a read error. The CDR3 does not close with the conserved phenylalanine or tryptophan, likely indicating a read error. The V gene is TRBV19, the J gene TRBJ2-7; a weak D match, TRBD1 (5 bases). The germline V gene has CDR1 LNHDA and CDR2 SQIVND (reference sequence). The ends were cut back, 5 bases at V and 0 bases at J, with 17 bases in the middle. The CDR3 is 16 amino acids. This CDR3 is CASSGIYTGSSYEQYS. The CDR3 nucleotides read TGTGCCAGTAGTGGGATCTATACAGGAAGCTCCTACGAGCAGTACTCC.

This clonotype appeared many times. V gene TRBV14 combines with J gene TRBJ1-2; D is perhaps TRBD1 (5 bases). The CDR3 has 15 residues. In germline, CDR1 is SGHDN, CDR2 FVKESK. V gave up 2 bases and J gave up 3 bases, with 13 bases separating them. DNA of the CDR3: TGTGCCAGCAGCCAACTCCTTGACAGCCACTATGGCTACACCTTC. Protein product: CASSQLLDSHYGYTF. The whole variable domain, filled in from reference TRBV14 and TRBJ1-2, reads EAGVTQFPSHSVIEKGQTVTLRCDPISGHDNLYWYRRVMGKEIKFLLHFVKESKQDESGMPNNRFLAERTGGTYSTLKVQPAELEDSGVYFCASSQLLDSHYGYTFGSGTRLTVV.

This clonotype has a count of ten or more. The chain couples TRBV6-6 to TRBJ1-6; D perhaps matches TRBD1 (5 bases). V was trimmed by 4 bases and J by 0 bases, leaving 19 bases between them. Germline values: CDR1 MNHNY, CDR2 SVGAGI (reference sequence). This CDR3 has 19 amino acids. The CDR3, as DNA: TGTGCCAGCAGTTCAACCGCCTTATACAGGAGCTCCTATAATTCACCCCTCCACTTT. It yields the protein CASSSTALYRSSYNSPLHF.

This chain links TRBV9 with TRBJ1-3, with D maybe TRBD1 (5 bases). The germline V gene encodes CDR1 SGDLS and CDR2 YYNGEE. V was clipped by 2 bases and J by 8 bases, with 23 bases between them. This CDR3 is 17 amino acids long. CDR3 bases: TGTGCCAGCAGCGTTCTCGACAGTCCTAACTATGGCTACACCATATATTTT. Residues: CASSVLDSPNYGYTIYF.

The chain employs TRBV7-2 and TRBJ1-6, with D possibly being TRBD1 (5 bases). CDR1 is SGHTA and CDR2 is FQGNSA in the germline V gene. This CDR3 comprises 14 residues. Trimming took off 4 bases at V and 9 bases at J, with 13 bases between the two ends. CDR3 DNA sequence: TGTGCCAGCAGCTCCGGGGGGGGGGTTTCACCCCTCCACTTT. Translation: CASSSGGGVSPLHF. The full variable domain, with the rest looked up from reference TRBV7-2 and TRBJ1-6, is GAGVSQSPSNKVTEKGKDVELRCDPISGHTALYWYRQSLGQGLEFLIYFQGNSAPDKSGLPSDRFSAERTGGSVSTLTIQRTQQEDSAVYLCASSSGGGVSPLHFGNGTRLTVT.

This clonotype came up many times. One base away lies a much larger clone, so this may be a sequencing read error. The chain recombines TRBV20-1 with TRBJ2-1; D remains unclear. This CDR3 is 11 amino acids long. Germline lookup yields CDR1 DFQATT and CDR2 SNEGSKA (reference sequence). The CDR3: CSAKTRSEQSF. The CDR3 DNA reads as TGCAGTGCGAAGACCCGGAGTGAGCAGTCCTTC.

This clonotype was seen ten or more times. The rearrangement joins TRBV19 to TRBJ2-7; 9 bases align to TRBD1. The CDR3 contains 16 residues. The junction had 8 bases not matched to a gene; V was cut back by 3 bases and J by 2 bases. The germline gives CDR1 LNHDA, CDR2 SQIVND (reference sequence). DNA of the CDR3: TGTGCCAGTAGTATCATCTTCCACAGGGGGCCCTACGAGCAGTACGTC. Protein sequence: CASSIIFHRGPYEQYV.

A few counts support this clonotype. Being one base from a much bigger clone, this may be a read error. The chain joins TRBV11-3 to TRBJ2-1, with D possibly being TRBD1 (5 bases). V lost 0 bases, J lost 10 bases, and 16 bases lay in between. The CDR3 covers 15 residues. The V gene's germline CDR1 is SGHNT and CDR2 YENEEA. As DNA, the CDR3 is TGTGCCAGCAGCTTAGAAGGGGCCACGTCGGGCGAGCAGTTCTTC. This codes for CASSLEGATSGEQFF. Supplemented by reference TRBV11-3 and TRBJ2-1, the full variable domain reads EAGVVQSPRYKIIEKKQPVAFWCNPISGHNTLYWYLQNLGQGPELLIRYENEEAVDDSQLPKDRFSAERLKGVDSTLKIQPAELGDSAVYLCASSLEGATSGEQFFGPGTRLTVL.

The chain recombines TRBV2 with TRBJ2-7; either TRBD1 or TRBD2 may supply D (6 bases each). This CDR3 region has 11 residues. Between the trimmed V and J ends, which lost 7 bases and 6 bases, there was a span of 10 bases. CDR1 and CDR2 from the germline V gene are SNHLY and FYNNEI. The CDR3 nucleotides are TGTGCCAGCAAGGGGGGAGGCGAGCAGTACTTC. Encoded protein: CASKGGGEQYF.

This CDR3 reads CASSAGDFYNEQYF. For the CDR3, the DNA is TGTGCCAGCAGCGCGGGGGACTTTTACAATGAGCAGTATTTT. The rearrangement joins TRBV9 to TRBJ2-3; D is possibly TRBD2 (6 bases). The CDR3 covers 14 residues. V gave up 3 bases and J gave up 11 bases, with 19 bases separating them. Germline V gene sequence: CDR1 SGDLS, CDR2 YYNGEE.

The table lists this clonotype with many counts. The rearrangement joins TRBV7-2 to TRBJ2-2; 7 bases are shared with TRBD1. V trimming: 1 base; J trimming: 2 bases; junction bases outside the gene matches: 4. This CDR3 spans 16 amino acids. Germline-derived CDR1 and CDR2 are SGHTA and FQGNSA. CDR3 DNA: TGTGCCAGCAGCTTAGTAGGGACAGCTAACACCGGGGAGCTGTTTTTT. Its translation is CASSLVGTANTGELFF.

CDR3 sequence reads: CASSRGSGSYEQYF. CDR3 nucleotides: TGTGCCAGCAGTCGCGGGTCAGGTTCCTACGAGCAGTACTTC. This chain uses TRBV6-2 or TRBV6-3 with TRBJ2-7, with a possible D match to TRBD2 (5 bases). CDR1 and CDR2 from the germline V gene are MNHEY and SVGEGT. The length of the CDR3 is 14 residues. Trimming removed 5 bases at V and 1 base at J, with 12 bases between.

In regard to this clonotype: This clone may be a read error of a much larger clone one base away. The rearrangement uses TRBV19 and TRBJ2-3; D unresolved. The tail of the sequence fits TRBJ1-5 better, so the J call may be wrong. Germline V gene sequence: CDR1 LNHDA, CDR2 SQIVND (reference sequence). CDR3 length: 14 amino acids. The CDR3 sequence: CASSTTGVTDTQHF. The CDR3 DNA reads as TGTGCCAGTAGTACCACCGGGGTCACAGATACGCAGCATTTT.

There are many counts of this clonotype. This chain connects TRBV28 to TRBJ2-5; 8 positions agree with TRBD1. Per germline, CDR1 MDHEN and CDR2 SYDVKM. The CDR3 consists of 15 residues. Trimming cost V 7 bases and J 5 bases; bases outside gene matches: 12. Here the CDR3 DNA reads TGTGCCAGCACCAATGCCGGGACAGGTCCGGAGACCCAGTACTTC. It encodes CASTNAGTGPETQYF.

The V and J genes are TRBV24-1 and TRBJ1-2, with D possibly matching TRBD1 (6 bases). The germline gives CDR1 KGHDR, CDR2 SFDVKD. V lost 3 bases, J lost 8 bases, and 9 bases lay in between. The CDR3 is 12 amino acids. The DNA for the CDR3 is TGTGCCACCAGTGATGTTGGACAGGGCTACACCTTC. Residues: CATSDVGQGYTF.

V and J are TRBV5-1 and TRBJ2-5; 12 bases match TRBD2. V was pared by 3 bases and J by 5 bases, with 5 bases of the junction left unmatched. The CDR3 length is 15 residues. Per germline, CDR1 SGHRS and CDR2 YFSETQ. The CDR3 DNA follows: TGCGCCAGCAGCTGGACTAGCGGGACCCACGAGACCCAGTACTTC. This encodes CASSWTSGTHETQYF.

This clonotype was counted at least ten times. This sequence joins TRBV2 and TRBJ1-5; no clear D. CDR1 SNHLY and CDR2 FYNNEI come from the germline V gene. The V gene lost 2 bases and the J gene lost 4 bases, with 9 bases spanning the gap. CDR3 length: 14 residues. The CDR3 region is CASSETEVNQPQHF. CDR3 sequence (DNA): TGTGCCAGCAGTGAAACGGAAGTTAATCAGCCCCAGCATTTT. The full variable domain, with the rest looked up from reference TRBV2 and TRBJ1-5, is EPEVTQTPSHQVTQMGQEVILRCVPISNHLYFYWYRQILGQKVEFLVSFYNNEISEKSEIFDDQFSVERPDGSNFTLKIRSTKLEDSAMYFCASSETEVNQPQHFGDGTRLSIL.

The sample holds one count of this clonotype. The rearrangement uses TRBV7-2 and TRBJ1-2; no clear D. CDR3 size: 13 residues. Trimming left V 5 bases short and J 3 bases short, with 10 bases between. Per germline, CDR1 SGHTA and CDR2 FQGNSA. CDR3 protein: CASSQAGYYGYTF. CDR3 DNA: TGTGCCAGCAGCCAAGCGGGCTACTATGGCTACACCTTC. Full variable domain (rest looked up from reference TRBV7-2 and TRBJ1-2): GAGVSQSPSNKVTEKGKDVELRCDPISGHTALYWYRQSLGQGLEFLIYFQGNSAPDKSGLPSDRFSAERTGGSVSTLTIQRTQQEDSAVYLCASSQAGYYGYTFGSGTRLTVV.